Listed below are T cell receptor beta chains from one sample, sequenced in a study of blood T cell repertoires in COVID-19. Generated by immunoSEQ multiplex PCR, the TCRdb table keeps only in-frame clones and is missing some. The table lists 330,000 or so clones, 80% to 90% of them singletons. The sample consisted of PBMCs or T cells enriched from blood (not recorded which). These receptors all stem from a young man who had recovered from COVID-19. Each CDR3 is given without its conserved first and last residue. The D gene is left open where the match is weak.

TRBV6-5	TRBJ2-7	TRBD1	ASSYSTGGWHEQY
TRBV2	TRBJ1-6	-	ASTLQQTPSYNSPLH
TRBV27	TRBJ2-4	-	ASSLGRHLAKNIQY
TRBV28	TRBJ1-2	-	ASNRLDRNYGYT
TRBV9	TRBJ2-1	TRBD1	ASSIRQGTYNEQF
TRBV27	TRBJ1-5	-	ASRGLGKGNQPQH
TRBV6-5	TRBJ2-3	TRBD1	ASSLWDRGGTDTQY
TRBV27	TRBJ2-7	-	ASSPTYSYEQY
TRBV6-5	TRBJ2-1	TRBD1	ASRTGDPPYNEQF
TRBV13	TRBJ1-1	-	ASSFRNTEAF
TRBV12-3/TRBV12-4	TRBJ2-1	TRBD1	ASSRTGGEQF
TRBV12-1	TRBJ1-4	-	ASSTPGQGIATNEKLF
TRBV7-2	TRBJ1-1	-	ASSFTGTPGNTEAF
TRBV18	TRBJ1-4	-	ASSIRGGEKLF
TRBV4-1	TRBJ1-2	-	ASSQGKESNGYT
TRBV9	TRBJ2-5	-	ASSPYQGGGETQY
TRBV11-2	TRBJ2-7	-	ASSLGGGGLTYEQY
TRBV7-6	TRBJ1-4	-	ASSLGGQGNEKLF
TRBV2	TRBJ2-7	-	ASSEGTAYEQY
TRBV11-2	TRBJ1-6	-	ASSLIHPNSPLH
TRBV27	TRBJ2-3	TRBD2	ASSFSWTSGGSTDTQY
TRBV3-1/TRBV3-2	TRBJ2-1	-	ASSHRLLGLGYNEQF
TRBV28	TRBJ2-7	TRBD1	ASLDRGLFYEQY
TRBV7-2	TRBJ2-2	TRBD2	ASSLLAVGRGELF